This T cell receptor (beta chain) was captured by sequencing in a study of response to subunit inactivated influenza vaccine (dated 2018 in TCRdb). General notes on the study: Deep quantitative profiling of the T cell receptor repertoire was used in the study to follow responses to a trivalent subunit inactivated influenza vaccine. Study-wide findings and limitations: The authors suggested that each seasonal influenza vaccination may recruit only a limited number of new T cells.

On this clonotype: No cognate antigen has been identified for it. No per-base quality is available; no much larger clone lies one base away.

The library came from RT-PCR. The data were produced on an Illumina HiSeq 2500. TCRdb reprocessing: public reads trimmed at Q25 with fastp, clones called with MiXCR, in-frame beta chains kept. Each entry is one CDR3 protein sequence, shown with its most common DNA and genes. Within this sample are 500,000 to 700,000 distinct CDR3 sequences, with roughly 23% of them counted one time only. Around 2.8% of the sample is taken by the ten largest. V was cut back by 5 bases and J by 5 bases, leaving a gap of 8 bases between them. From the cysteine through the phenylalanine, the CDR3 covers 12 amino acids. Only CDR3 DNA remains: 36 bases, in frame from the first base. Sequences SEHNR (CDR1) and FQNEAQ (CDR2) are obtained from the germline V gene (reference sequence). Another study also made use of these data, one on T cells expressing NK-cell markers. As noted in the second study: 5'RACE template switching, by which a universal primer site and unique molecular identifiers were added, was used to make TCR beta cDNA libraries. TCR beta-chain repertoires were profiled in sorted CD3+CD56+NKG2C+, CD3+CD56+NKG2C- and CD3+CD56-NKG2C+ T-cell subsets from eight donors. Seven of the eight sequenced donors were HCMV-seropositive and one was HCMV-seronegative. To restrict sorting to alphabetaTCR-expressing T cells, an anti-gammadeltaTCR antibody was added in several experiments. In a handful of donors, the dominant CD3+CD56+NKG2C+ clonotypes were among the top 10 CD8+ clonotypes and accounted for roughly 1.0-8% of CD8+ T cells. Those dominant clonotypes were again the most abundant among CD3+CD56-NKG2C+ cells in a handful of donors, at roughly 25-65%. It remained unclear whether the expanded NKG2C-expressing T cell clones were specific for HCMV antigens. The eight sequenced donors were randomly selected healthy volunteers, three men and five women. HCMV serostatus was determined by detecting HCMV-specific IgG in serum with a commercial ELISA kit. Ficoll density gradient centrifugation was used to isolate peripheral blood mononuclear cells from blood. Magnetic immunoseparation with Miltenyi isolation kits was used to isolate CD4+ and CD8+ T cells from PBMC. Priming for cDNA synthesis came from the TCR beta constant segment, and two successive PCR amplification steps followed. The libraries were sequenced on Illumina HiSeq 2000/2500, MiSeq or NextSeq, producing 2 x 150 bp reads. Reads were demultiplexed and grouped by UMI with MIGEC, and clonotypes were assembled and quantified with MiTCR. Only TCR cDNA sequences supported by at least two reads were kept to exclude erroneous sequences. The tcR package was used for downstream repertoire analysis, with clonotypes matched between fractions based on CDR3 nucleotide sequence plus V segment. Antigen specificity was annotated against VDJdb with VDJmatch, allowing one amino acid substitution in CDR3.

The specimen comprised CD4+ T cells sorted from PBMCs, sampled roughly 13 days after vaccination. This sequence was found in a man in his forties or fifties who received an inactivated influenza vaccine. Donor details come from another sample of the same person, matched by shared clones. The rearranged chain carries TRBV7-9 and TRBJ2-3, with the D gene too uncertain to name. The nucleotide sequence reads TGTGCCAGCAGCCAATCACGAGATACGCAGTATTTT. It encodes CASSQSRDTQYF.